Each of the 29 T cell receptor beta chains below was sequenced from the same sample in a study of shared clonotypes between healthy human individuals (dated by TCRdb to the early 2020s). Libraries were prepared through the immunoSEQ multiplex PCR assay. TCRdb provides this immuneACCESS table in a form limited to in-frame rearrangements. Some clones are lacking; in checked studies, under half of them reflect an unresolved V gene, and why the rest are absent is not known. This sample has 450,000 to 600,000 clones in its table, and approximately 79% of those were observed once. The ten largest clones add up to 10% to 15% of the sample. Source material: PBMCs. The receptors here all came from a woman in her forties in good health. Some clones in this sample may be carry-over from other donors' samples.

As to this clone: The identical CDR3 is also encoded by other nucleotide sequences in the sample. J is TRBJ2-7 and V is TRBV18; 10 nucleotides agree with TRBD1. Trimming cost V 3 bases and J 2 bases; bases outside gene matches: 4. This CDR3 has 15 residues. Germline V gives CDR1 KGHSH, CDR2 LQKENI. CDR3 loop: CASSPPGQGPYEQYF. The DNA of the CDR3 is TGTGCCAGCTCACCTCCGGGACAGGGGCCCTACGAGCAGTACTTC.

This chain uses TRBV6-5 with TRBJ2-2; 9 nucleotides line up with TRBD1. The ends lost 6 bases at V and 3 bases at J; junction bases unmatched: 5. Per germline, CDR1 MNHEY and CDR2 SVGAGI. The CDR3 is made up of 15 amino acids. DNA for the CDR3: TGTGCCAGCAGGGAGGGGACAGGGCACACCGGGGAGCTGTTTTTT. Translation: CASREGTGHTGELFF.

This clone was found a few times. This chain connects TRBV7-9 to TRBJ2-3, with 13 bases fitting TRBD2. The CDR3 loop spans 16 amino acids. With V trimmed by 5 bases and J by 3 bases, 5 bases remained unmatched. Germline-derived CDR1 and CDR2 are SEHNR and FQNEAQ (reference sequence). The CDR3, as DNA: TGTGCCAGCAGCCCCCGGGGACTAGCGGGAACAGATACGCAGTATTTT. This sequence encodes CASSPRGLAGTDTQYF.

This clone appeared a few times. The chain carries TRBV28 and TRBJ1-4, with a tentative D call TRBD1 (5 bases). The V end was cut by 2 bases, the J end by 3 bases, with 10 bases between. The CDR3 consists of 15 residues. Germline values: CDR1 MDHEN, CDR2 SYDVKM. CDR3 sequence (DNA): TGTGCCAGCAGTTTACGGGGCGACTCTAATGAAAAACTGTTTTTT. Translated, it gives CASSLRGDSNEKLFF.

This chain joins TRBV10-3 and TRBJ1-2; TRBD1 matches at 8 bases. The CDR3 spans 13 residues. V gave up 2 bases and J gave up 6 bases; unmatched junction bases: 2. Per the germline V gene, CDR1 is ENHRY and CDR2 is SYGVKD. CDR3 region: CAISERDRNGYTF. CDR3 sequence (DNA): TGTGCCATCAGTGAGAGGGACAGGAATGGCTACACCTTC.

The chain links TRBV5-8 to TRBJ2-5; TRBD2 agrees at 8 bases. With V trimmed by 4 bases and J by 5 bases, 7 bases remained unmatched. Germline lookup yields CDR1 SGHTS and CDR2 YDEGEE. The CDR3 extends over 14 amino acids. For the CDR3, the DNA is TGTGCCAGCAGCCGTGGACTAGCTCTTGAGACCCAGTACTTC. Translation gives CASSRGLALETQYF.

The gene calls are TRBV2 and TRBJ2-7; D ambiguous. Trimming left V 2 bases short and J 2 bases short, with 13 bases between. The CDR3 has 15 residues. From germline, CDR1 is SNHLY and CDR2 FYNNEI. The CDR3 loop is CASSEMPTLTYEQYF. The CDR3, as DNA: TGTGCCAGCAGTGAAATGCCTACATTGACCTACGAGCAGTACTTC.

This clone was detected only a few times. The chain joins TRBV7-9 to TRBJ1-1; D uncertain. CDR3 length: 15 residues. V lost 5 bases and J 0 bases, leaving 13 bases between the germline ends. Germline CDR1 SEHNR, CDR2 FQNEAQ (reference sequence). As DNA, the CDR3 is TGTGCCAGCAGCCTAGAAGGAAGGATGAACACTGAAGCTTTCTTT. The encoded protein is CASSLEGRMNTEAFF. Full variable domain (rest looked up from reference TRBV7-9 and TRBJ1-1): DTGVSQNPRHKITKRGQNVTFRCDPISEHNRLYWYRQTLGQGPEFLTYFQNEAQLEKSRLLSDRFSAERPKGSFSTLEIQRTEQGDSAMYLCASSLEGRMNTEAFFGQGTRLTVV.

A word on this clone: A read error may produce the germline difference seen at one junction end. This sample includes further DNA sequences coding for the same CDR3. The CDR3, as DNA: TGTGCCAGCAGTTTGGGGGACGGTCAAGAGACCCAGTACTTC. This encodes CASSLGDGQETQYF. The J gene is TRBJ2-5, the V gene TRBV5-4; D is possibly TRBD1 or TRBD2 (5 bases each). This CDR3 has 14 amino acids. Germline CDR1 and CDR2: SGHNT and YYREEE (reference sequence).

The chain has TRBV5-1 and TRBJ1-3; D is perhaps TRBD1 (5 bases). Trimming removed 0 bases at V and 0 bases at J, with 10 bases between. Germline CDR1 reads SGHRS; CDR2 reads YFSETQ. The CDR3 has 16 residues. CDR3: CASSLETGTSGNTIYF. Here the CDR3 DNA reads TGCGCCAGCAGCTTGGAGACCGGGACCTCTGGAAACACCATATATTTT.

This clone was counted only a few times. This chain uses TRBV7-9 with TRBJ1-1; TRBD1 is a possible D gene (5 bases). Trimming cost V 6 bases and J 6 bases, with 14 bases left between them. CDR3 length: 13 residues. Germline V CDR1 and CDR2: SEHNR, FQNEAQ (reference sequence). In DNA, the CDR3 is TGTGCCAGCAGTCATATGGGGCTCCCTGAAGCTTTCTTT. It translates to CASSHMGLPEAFF. The full variable domain, rest sourced from reference TRBV7-9 and TRBJ1-1, is DTGVSQNPRHKITKRGQNVTFRCDPISEHNRLYWYRQTLGQGPEFLTYFQNEAQLEKSRLLSDRFSAERPKGSFSTLEIQRTEQGDSAMYLCASSHMGLPEAFFGQGTRLTVV.

The chain carries TRBV15 and TRBJ2-2; 7 bases agree with TRBD1. V shed 5 bases, J shed 4 bases, and the junction held 7 bases outside the gene matches. CDR3 size: 15 residues. Germline V CDR1 and CDR2: LNHNV, YYDKDF (reference sequence). The CDR3 protein is CATSPRTGATGELFF. The CDR3 DNA follows: TGTGCCACCAGCCCGCGGACAGGAGCCACCGGGGAGCTGTTTTTT.

This clone appeared once. V and J are TRBV6-1 and TRBJ2-7; D is unresolved. This CDR3 has 11 residues. V shed 3 bases and J shed 5 bases, with 5 bases lying between them. From germline, CDR1 is MNHNS and CDR2 SASEGT. The DNA for the CDR3 is TGTGCCAGCAGTGACTGGGACGAGCAGTACTTC. Translation gives CASSDWDEQYF.

In its sample, this clone was seen a few times. The chain uses TRBV19 and TRBJ2-2, with a tentative D call TRBD1 (6 bases). From germline, CDR1 is LNHDA and CDR2 SQIVND (reference sequence). The CDR3 is 13 amino acids. The V end lost 7 bases, the J end lost 5 bases, and 11 bases lay between the germline ends. CDR3 amino acids: CASTSQGTGELFF. The CDR3 DNA reads TGTGCCAGTACCTCTCAGGGGACCGGGGAGCTGTTTTTT.

This clone was picked up a small number of times. The V and J genes are TRBV6-1 and TRBJ2-7; tentative D call: TRBD1 (5 bases). Germline CDR1 reads MNHNS; CDR2 reads SASEGT. The CDR3 is 13 residues long. V was cut by 7 bases and J by 4 bases, with 14 bases left in between. As DNA, the CDR3 is TGTGCCAGCAATCCAGGGCCCACGTACGAGCAGTACTTC. Its translation is CASNPGPTYEQYF.

There are a few counts of this clone. The DNA of the CDR3 is TGTGCCAGCAGCTGGGCGGGGCAGAACACTGAAGCTTTCTTT. Its protein product is CASSWAGQNTEAFF. The rearrangement uses TRBV28 and TRBJ1-1; perhaps TRBD1 as D (5 bases). Trimming left V 6 bases short and J 1 base short, with 12 bases between. From germline, CDR1 is MDHEN and CDR2 SYDVKM. The CDR3 extends over 14 amino acids. Together with reference TRBV28 and TRBJ1-1, the CDR3 gives the full variable domain: DVKVTQSSRYLVKRTGEKVFLECVQDMDHENMFWYRQDPGLGLRLIYFSYDVKMKEKGDIPEGYSVSREKKERFSLILESASTNQTSMYLCASSWAGQNTEAFFGQGTRLTVV.

J is TRBJ1-6 and V is TRBV6-5, with D perhaps matching TRBD1 (5 bases). In germline, CDR1 is MNHEY, CDR2 SVGAGI. This CDR3 spans 14 amino acids. V lost 6 bases and J lost 8, with 14 bases in between. CDR3 in amino acids: CASRTGRRDSPLHF. The CDR3 DNA follows: TGTGCCAGCAGAACGGGGCGAAGGGATTCACCCCTCCACTTT.

This clone has only one observation. The chain is built from TRBV10-3 and TRBJ2-1; perhaps D is TRBD1 or TRBD2 (5 bases each). Germline lookup yields CDR1 ENHRY and CDR2 SYGVKD. Trimming removed 6 bases at V and 1 base at J, with 13 bases between. The length of the CDR3 is 15 residues. The CDR3 region is CAISPRDGSYNEQFF. Written as DNA, the CDR3 is TGTGCCATCAGCCCGAGGGACGGATCCTACAATGAGCAGTTCTTC.

This chain links TRBV27 with TRBJ2-4, with D possibly matching TRBD2 (6 bases). The CDR3 is 14 amino acids. The germline V gene encodes CDR1 MNHEY and CDR2 SMNVEV (reference sequence). Trimming removed 5 bases from V and 8 bases from J, with 16 bases in between. The CDR3, as DNA: TGTGCCAGCAGTCTAAACAGAGGGACTGACATTCAGTACTTC. Translated, it gives CASSLNRGTDIQYF.

The table lists this clone with a count of one. The chain links TRBV6-1 to TRBJ1-2; D unresolved. V was cut by 6 bases and J by 0 bases, with 11 bases left in between. CDR1 and CDR2 from the germline V gene are MNHNS and SASEGT. The CDR3 sequence is 14 residues long. CDR3 bases: TGTGCCAGCAGAGTAGACCGAGCTAACTATGGCTACACCTTC. This sequence encodes CASRVDRANYGYTF.

The CDR3 here is CASSPRPGTSGRFGETQYF. The DNA for the CDR3 is TGTGCCAGCAGCCCCCGCCCTGGGACTAGCGGGAGGTTCGGCGAGACCCAGTACTTC. The chain uses TRBV9 and TRBJ2-5; 15 bases match TRBD2. Germline CDR1 and CDR2: SGDLS and YYNGEE. V was pared by 4 bases and J by 5 bases, with 15 bases of the junction left unmatched. CDR3 length: 19 residues.

The rearrangement links TRBV15 to TRBJ2-5; D is undetermined. The V end lost 1 base, the J end lost 2 bases, and 5 bases lay between the germline ends. This CDR3 region has 13 residues. Germline loops: CDR1 LNHNV, CDR2 YYDKDF (reference sequence). The CDR3 is CATSRGQQETQYF. CDR3 sequence (DNA): TGTGCCACCAGCAGAGGGCAGCAAGAGACCCAGTACTTC.

This chain links TRBV5-5 with TRBJ1-4; tentative D call: TRBD1 (5 bases). V lost 2 bases to trimming and J lost 8 bases, with 16 bases between them. Germline lookup yields CDR1 SGHKS and CDR2 YYEKEE (reference sequence). The CDR3 sequence is 15 residues long. The CDR3 bases are TGTGCCAGCAGCTTTGTGGCAGGGCCGGGAGAAAAACTGTTTTTT. It translates to CASSFVAGPGEKLFF.

V usage is TRBV19 and J usage is TRBJ2-5; 7 bases are a match to TRBD1. This CDR3 is built from 13 residues. Germline V gene data show CDR1 as LNHDA and CDR2 as SQIVND (reference sequence). With 3 bases clipped from V and 5 bases from J, the junction kept 3 bases outside the gene matches. CDR3 DNA sequence: TGTGCCAGTAGTATGGGACAGAGGGAGACCCAGTACTTC. This translates into CASSMGQRETQYF.

In this sample, this clone turned up a few times. The rearrangement links TRBV28 to TRBJ2-1; unclear D gene. V was shortened by 1 base and J by 6 bases, with 10 bases between the two germline ends. The V gene's germline CDR1 is MDHEN and CDR2 SYDVKM. The CDR3 contains 14 residues. In DNA form, the CDR3 reads TGTGCCAGCAGTTTATTGGCTGGGGTCAATGAGCAGTTCTTC. Its protein product is CASSLLAGVNEQFF.

The rearrangement links TRBV7-3 to TRBJ2-3; the match to TRBD2 covers 8 bases. The germline CDR1 and CDR2 sequences are SGHTA and FQGTGA. Germline trimming cut 4 bases from V and 1 base from J; bases unmatched to any gene: 10. The CDR3 length is 17 residues. The CDR3 nucleotides read TGTGCCAGCAGCTCTTCCGGCCCGGGAGGGGGCACAGATACGCAGTATTTT. Translating gives CASSSSGPGGGTDTQYF.

V is TRBV27 and J is TRBJ2-1; 11 nucleotides line up with TRBD2. The CDR3 is made up of 18 amino acids. The V segment lost 0 bases and the J segment 5 bases; nucleotides outside the gene matches: 9. Germline CDR1 MNHEY, CDR2 SMNVEV (reference sequence). Here the CDR3 DNA reads TGTGCCAGCAGTTTATCTGCCCCGGGACTAGCGGAAAACAATGAGCAGTTCTTC. Translation: CASSLSAPGLAENNEQFF.

This chain links TRBV28 with TRBJ2-7, with TRBD2 identical over 14 bases. CDR3 size: 13 residues. In germline, CDR1 is MDHEN, CDR2 SYDVKM. Trimming cost V 4 bases and J 12 bases; bases outside gene matches: 5. This chain's CDR3 is CASSSGLAGEWYF. The CDR3 nucleotides read TGTGCCAGCAGTTCGGGACTAGCGGGAGAATGGTACTTC.

This clone was observed a single time. The V gene is TRBV9, the J gene TRBJ1-2; 8 nucleotides align to TRBD1. The V gene's germline CDR1 is SGDLS and CDR2 YYNGEE. Trimming at V came to 0 bases and at J to 6 bases, leaving 4 bases not matched to a gene. This CDR3 has 14 amino acids. This CDR3 is CASSVGTGFDGYTF. CDR3 DNA sequence: TGTGCCAGCAGCGTAGGGACAGGGTTTGATGGCTACACCTTC.